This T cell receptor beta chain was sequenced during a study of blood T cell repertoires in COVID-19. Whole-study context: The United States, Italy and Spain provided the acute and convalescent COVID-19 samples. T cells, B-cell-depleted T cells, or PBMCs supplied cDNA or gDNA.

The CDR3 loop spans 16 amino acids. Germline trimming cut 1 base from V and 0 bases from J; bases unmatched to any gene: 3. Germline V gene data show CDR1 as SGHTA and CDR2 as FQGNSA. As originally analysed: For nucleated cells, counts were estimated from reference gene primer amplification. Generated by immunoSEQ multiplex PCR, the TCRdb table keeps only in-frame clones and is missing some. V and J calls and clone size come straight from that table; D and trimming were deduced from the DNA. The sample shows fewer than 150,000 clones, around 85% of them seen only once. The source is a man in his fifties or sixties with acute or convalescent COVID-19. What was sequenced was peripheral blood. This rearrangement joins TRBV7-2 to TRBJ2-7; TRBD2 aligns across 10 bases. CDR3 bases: TGTGCCAGCAGCTTAGGCTCTAGCGGGAGCTCCTACGAGCAGTACTTC. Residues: CASSLGSSGSSYEQYF.